The following is a T cell receptor beta chain sequence with its context. The antigen is not known. These data originate in a study of cytomegalovirus exposure and HLA in healthy donors. Study at large: The 110 or so validation repertoires used a platform that matched the one used for the roughly 700 first-cohort repertoires, as a later analysis reported.

The donors were part of the 120-subject validation cohort, which stood apart from the roughly 670-subject first cohort. Overall study findings and caveats: There were some 150 TCR beta chains listed as cytomegalovirus-associated. Many donors shared some public TCRs, even though most TCR sequences were rare.

V was cut by 4 bases and J by 5 bases, with 8 bases left in between. This CDR3 spans 13 amino acids. The V gene's germline CDR1 is MDHEN and CDR2 SYDVKM. The method was immunoSEQ multiplex PCR; TCRdb's version includes in-frame clones alone and lacks a portion of them. The sample consists of 100,000 to 120,000 clones, roughly 86% of them appearing once. Sequencing was carried out using PBMCs. The V call is TRBV28, the J call TRBJ1-4, with D unresolved. This clonotype was sampled from a woman between 18 and 29 years old in good health and CMV-seropositive. The CDR3 is CASSWALNEKLFF. CDR3 coding DNA: TGTGCCAGCAGTTGGGCCCTAAATGAAAAACTGTTTTTT.